The TCR beta chain under discussion was sequenced for a study of T cell repertoires in cytomegalovirus infection. Across the study: Public signatures in TCR beta pointed to CMV infection and matching HLA type. Points from the study as a whole: Based on cumulative public TCR beta family frequency, carriers of CMV plus the relevant HLA were identified. CMV-specific TCR beta clonotypes restricted by HLA-C were the ones dominating the ex vivo response.

From the reads, TCRdb called clonotypes with MiXCR, one entry per CDR3 protein. The sample lists hundreds of thousands of distinct CDR3 sequences, 24% occurring once. V lost 6 bases, J lost 8 bases, and 9 bases stayed unmatched. There are 14 residues in the CDR3. Per germline, CDR1 MNHNY and CDR2 SVGAGI (reference sequence). To note about this clonotype: Its target is unknown.

The sequence came from a human donor in good health (CMV status not recorded). Some clones in this sample may be carry-over from other donors' samples. The rearrangement links TRBV6-6 to TRBJ2-1; TRBD1 agrees at 8 bases. Sequencing was done on a sample of CD8+ T cells from PBMCs. The CDR3 DNA is TGTGCCAGCAGCCCAGGACAGGGATCGTATGAGCAGTTCTTC. It encodes CASSPGQGSYEQFF.